A selection of T cell receptor beta chains follows, all from one sample in a study of Ad26.COV2.S vaccination and SARS-CoV-2 variants. Assay used: immunoSEQ multiplex PCR; TCRdb lists only in-frame clones, some missing. The sample lists some 640,000 clones, 89% occurring once. Sequenced material: peripheral blood, taken in a trial of Ad26.COV2.S vaccine versus placebo. The receptor source for this set is a person aged 18-65 years who received the Ad26.COV2.S COVID-19 vaccine or a placebo. Each CDR3 is given with its conserved first and last residue. The order of the fields is CDR3 length, J gene, clone size, V gene, D gene, CDR3 DNA, CDR3 protein. The D gene is left open where the match is weak. Only part of the rows carry a size: once, few, many, or a class if the clone is expanded.

15	TRBJ1-6	NA	TRBV11-2	NA	TGTGCCAGCAGCTCCTCGGGGATTAGTAATTCACCCCTCCACTTT	CASSSSGISNSPLHF
13	TRBJ2-2	NA	TRBV10-1	NA	TGCGCCAGCAGTTTAACTAACACCGGGGAGCTGTTTTTT	CASSLTNTGELFF
13	TRBJ1-2	NA	TRBV7-9	NA	TGTGCCAGCAGCCCAAACTCTAACTATGGCTACACCTTC	CASSPNSNYGYTF
13	TRBJ2-7	NA	TRBV5-1	NA	TGCGCCAGCAGCTTGGAAGGGAACTACGAGCAGTACTTC	CASSLEGNYEQYF
13	TRBJ2-3	NA	TRBV14	NA	TGTGCCAGCAGCCAAGATAGGCGAGATACGCAGTATTTT	CASSQDRRDTQYF
13	TRBJ2-1	NA	TRBV24-1	NA	TGTGCCACCAGTGATCCCCCCCCGGATGAGCAGTTCTTC	CATSDPPPDEQFF
14	TRBJ2-7	NA	TRBV18	TRBD2	TGTGCCAGCGCACGCACTAGCGAGTCCTACGAGCAGTACTTC	CASARTSESYEQYF
12	TRBJ2-5	once	TRBV30	NA	TGTGCCTGGAGTGGAGGAGGGGAGACCCAGTACTTC	CAWSGGGETQYF
14	TRBJ1-2	few	TRBV7-2	TRBD1	TGTGCCAGCAGCTTAGCGGGGACAGGTCATGGCTACACCTTC	CASSLAGTGHGYTF
14	TRBJ1-6	NA	TRBV6-2/TRBV6-3	TRBD1	TGTGCCAGCAGTTGGGACAGGGGGAGGTCACCCCTCCACTTT	CASSWDRGRSPLHF
15	TRBJ2-7	NA	TRBV11-1	TRBD2	TGTGCCAGCAGCCACGGACTAGCAGGTTACGACGAGCAGTACTTC	CASSHGLAGYDEQYF
16	TRBJ1-5	NA	TRBV6-1	NA	TGTGCCAGCAGTGAACAGGGAGGAAATGGCAATCAGCCCCAGCATTTT	CASSEQGGNGNQPQHF
18	TRBJ2-1	once	TRBV6-2/TRBV6-3	TRBD2	TGTGCCAGCAGCCGGACTAGCGGGGGGCTGCTCCCCCTCAATGAGCAGTTCTTC	CASSRTSGGLLPLNEQFF
16	TRBJ1-5	NA	TRBV27	NA	TGTGCCAGCAGTTTAGGGGGAGCTTATAGCAATCAGCCCCAGCATTTT	CASSLGGAYSNQPQHF
12	TRBJ2-1	NA	TRBV3-1/TRBV3-2	NA	TGTGCCAGCAGCCCCGGAGGGAGTGAGCAGTTCTTC	CASSPGGSEQFF
14	TRBJ2-1	NA	TRBV5-1	NA	TGCGCCAGCAGCCCGACATCTGGGTACAATGAGCAGTTCTTC	CASSPTSGYNEQFF
16	TRBJ2-7	NA	TRBV5-1	TRBD1	TGCGCCAGCAGCTTGGGACAGGGGGTTCGACTCTACGAGCAGTACTTC	CASSLGQGVRLYEQYF
15	TRBJ2-7	NA	TRBV6-5	NA	TGTGCCAGCACCTCCGGAGGCAGGATACCTTACGAGCAGTACTTC	CASTSGGRIPYEQYF
16	TRBJ2-7	few	TRBV2	NA	TGTGCCAGCAGTGACATGGGTATCCCTCATTCCTACGAGCAGTACTTC	CASSDMGIPHSYEQYF
16	TRBJ2-3	NA	TRBV6-5	NA	TGTGCCAGCAGTTTGGGCGGCGGGGCTGGGCTGGATACGCAGTATTTT	CASSLGGGAGLDTQYF
13	TRBJ2-7	once	TRBV5-1	NA	TGCGCCAGCAGCGCCACTAGCCTCTACGAGCAGTACTTC	CASSATSLYEQYF
15	TRBJ2-5	NA	TRBV3-1/TRBV3-2	NA	TGTGCCAGCAGCGAACAGGGAATTGGGGGAGAGACCCAGTACTTC	CASSEQGIGGETQYF
15	TRBJ1-5	NA	TRBV7-9	TRBD1	TGTGCCAGCAGCGCCCAGACAGGGGGAGGTCAGCCCCAGCATTTT	CASSAQTGGGQPQHF
16	TRBJ2-1	once	TRBV5-1	TRBD2	TGCGCCAGCAGCTCCCGACTAGCGGAGTCGGACAATGAGCAGTTCTTC	CASSSRLAESDNEQFF
16	TRBJ2-2	NA	TRBV4-3	NA	TGCGCCAGCAGCCGAACGACAGGCGGTTTTGACGGGGAGCTGTTTTTT	CASSRTTGGFDGELFF
11	TRBJ2-5	NA	TRBV30	TRBD2	TGTGCCTGGGGGAGGGCCGAGACCCAGTACTTC	CAWGRAETQYF
18	TRBJ2-7	many	TRBV7-2	TRBD2	TGTGCCAGCAGCTTAAGGAGTAGTGGAGCGGGGGTGACCTACGAGCAGTACTTC	CASSLRSSGAGVTYEQYF
12	TRBJ2-3	NA	TRBV29-1	NA	TGCAGCGTTGAAGGGTTCACAGATACGCAGTATTTT	CSVEGFTDTQYF
15	TRBJ1-5	few	TRBV6-1	NA	TGTGCCAGCAGTGAAGCGGAACGGAGGAATCAGCCCCAGCATTTT	CASSEAERRNQPQHF
15	TRBJ2-1	NA	TRBV7-3	NA	TGTGCCAGCAGCCCGTTAGCGGCACTGGGCAGCGGGCAGTTCTTC	CASSPLAALGSGQFF
16	TRBJ2-7	NA	TRBV7-2	TRBD1	TGTGCCAGCAGCCCGGGGGGGACAGGGGGCTGGTACGAGCAGTACTTC	CASSPGGTGGWYEQYF
13	TRBJ1-2	NA	TRBV10-1	NA	TGCGCCAGCACCGACGGGGATTCAGCCGGCTACACCTTC	CASTDGDSAGYTF
14	TRBJ2-7	NA	TRBV7-8	TRBD1	TGTGCCAGCAGCCCCCGCGGACAGGGCTACGAGCAGTACTTC	CASSPRGQGYEQYF
14	TRBJ1-1	NA	TRBV7-9	TRBD1	TGTGCCAGCAGCCGGACAGGGATGAACACTGAAGCTTTCTTT	CASSRTGMNTEAFF
16	TRBJ2-2	NA	TRBV9	TRBD2	TGTGCCAGCAGCGTAGGACTAGCGGAGAACACCGGGGAGCTGTTTTTT	CASSVGLAENTGELFF
15	TRBJ2-3	once	TRBV7-2	NA	TGTGCCAGCAGCTTCTCCGACAGGCAGGGGGATACGCAGTATTTT	CASSFSDRQGDTQYF
14	TRBJ1-5	few	TRBV5-4	NA	TGTGCCAGCAGCGTAGACGGACACAATCAGCCCCAGCATTTT	CASSVDGHNQPQHF